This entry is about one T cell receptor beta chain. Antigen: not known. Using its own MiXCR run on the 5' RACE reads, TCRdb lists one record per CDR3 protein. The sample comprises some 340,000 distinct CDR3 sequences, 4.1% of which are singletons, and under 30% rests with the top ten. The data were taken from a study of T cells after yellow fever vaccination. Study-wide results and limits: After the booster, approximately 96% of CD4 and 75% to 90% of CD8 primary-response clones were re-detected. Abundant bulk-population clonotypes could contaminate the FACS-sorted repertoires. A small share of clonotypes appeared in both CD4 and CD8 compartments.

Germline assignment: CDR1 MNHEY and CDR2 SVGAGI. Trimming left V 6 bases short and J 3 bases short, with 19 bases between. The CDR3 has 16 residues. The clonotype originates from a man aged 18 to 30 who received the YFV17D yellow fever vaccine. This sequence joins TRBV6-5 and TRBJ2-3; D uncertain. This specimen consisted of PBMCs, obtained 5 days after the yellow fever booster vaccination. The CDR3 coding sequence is TGTGCCAGCAGGCTAAATCTGGACGGCAAAACAGATACGCAGTATTTT. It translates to CASRLNLDGKTDTQYF.